This T cell receptor (beta chain) appears in the sequencing data of a study of T cell changes during pregnancy in multiple sclerosis (dated by TCRdb to about 2019). Study-level background: The study examined how the T cell repertoire changed over the course of pregnancy in women with multiple sclerosis.

Note on this clone: There is no known antigen for this receptor. It has no much larger one-base neighbor in the sample; base qualities were not kept.

Library creation used the immunoSEQ multiplex PCR assay. TCRdb took over this immuneACCESS table, retaining in-frame rearrangements with V and J assigned. Such tables are incomplete; in checked studies, under half of the missing clones stem from an unresolved V gene, and the remainder is unexplained. The sample table lists more than 90,000 clones, approximately 92% of them with a count of one. The ten biggest clones cover approximately 1.9% of the sample. At the junction V is shortened by 6 bases and J by 5 bases; bases outside the gene matches: 12. Reading from cysteine to phenylalanine, the CDR3 counts 15 amino acids. Left in the record is the CDR3 DNA by itself, 45 bases read in frame from the first base. The germline V gene provides CDR1 SGHVS and CDR2 FQNEAQ.

This clonotype was obtained from a female donor with multiple sclerosis, enrolled in a pregnancy study. Sample: peripheral blood, taken after pregnancy. The V and J segments used are TRBV7-8 and TRBJ2-7, and TRBD2 aligns with 8 junction nucleotides. For the CDR3, the sequence is CASRPPGTRVHEQYF. The nucleotides are TGTGCCAGCAGACCTCCCGGGACTAGGGTCCACGAGCAGTACTTC.